The rows below give T cell receptor beta chains drawn from one sample of a study of cytomegalovirus exposure and HLA in healthy donors. Generated by immunoSEQ multiplex PCR, the TCRdb table keeps only in-frame clones and is missing some. The data show just over 150,000 clones, 78% seen once. The specimen sequenced was PBMCs. These receptors came from a woman between 40 and 55 years old in good health and CMV-seronegative. The conserved cysteine and the conserved F or W are not part of the CDR3 here. The D gene is left open where the match is weak.

j_call | d_call | v_call | cdr3_aa
TRBJ1-2 | TRBD1 | TRBV5-1 | ASSRTILPGQAYYGYT
TRBJ2-5 | - | TRBV5-1 | ASSLEVQEAQY
TRBJ1-2 | TRBD1 | TRBV5-1 | ASSLETGGVDGYT
TRBJ1-1 | - | TRBV4-1 | ASSQETGSAKNTEAF
TRBJ1-2 | - | TRBV19 | ASKGVRAGEGFSYGYT
TRBJ2-2 | TRBD1 | TRBV27 | ASSQGTGTNTGELF
TRBJ2-1 | TRBD2 | TRBV5-4 | ASSLDRFGLAGGWEQF
TRBJ1-1 | TRBD1 | TRBV6-5 | ASRPGQGNTEAF
TRBJ1-6 | - | TRBV7-9 | ASSRPPTDGNSPLH
TRBJ2-3 | TRBD1 | TRBV5-4 | ASTSTGAPDTQY
TRBJ2-1 | TRBD2 | TRBV15 | ATSQRGSSYNEQF
TRBJ2-3 | TRBD2 | TRBV15 | ATRTSGVTDTQY
TRBJ1-2 | - | TRBV28 | ASTPWGRDGYT
TRBJ1-1 | - | TRBV6-6 | ASSYSRETF
TRBJ2-5 | - | TRBV10-1 | ASSEATGRTETQY
TRBJ2-7 | - | TRBV6-6 | ASSFGTAIYEQY
TRBJ2-3 | TRBD2 | TRBV5-1 | ASSLKSGDSTDTQY